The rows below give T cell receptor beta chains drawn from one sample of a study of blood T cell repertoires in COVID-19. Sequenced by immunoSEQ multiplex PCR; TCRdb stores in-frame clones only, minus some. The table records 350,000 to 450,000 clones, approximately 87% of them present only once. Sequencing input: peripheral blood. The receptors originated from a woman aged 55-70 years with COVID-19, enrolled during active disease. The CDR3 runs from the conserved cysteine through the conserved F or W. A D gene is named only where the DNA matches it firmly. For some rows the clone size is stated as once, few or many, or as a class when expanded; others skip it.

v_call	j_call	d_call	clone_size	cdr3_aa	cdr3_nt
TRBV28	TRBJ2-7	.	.	CASSLAGNSGEQYF	TGTGCCAGCAGCTTGGCGGGAAACAGTGGCGAGCAGTACTTC
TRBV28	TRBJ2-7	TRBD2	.	CASSRLGLATYEQYF	TGTGCCAGCAGTCGACTCGGACTAGCTACCTACGAGCAGTACTTC
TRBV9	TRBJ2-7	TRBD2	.	CASSVGTSEHEQYF	TGTGCCAGCAGCGTGGGGACTAGCGAACACGAGCAGTACTTC
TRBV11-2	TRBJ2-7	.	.	CASRSVRAYEQYF	TGTGCCAGCAGGTCCGTGAGGGCCTACGAGCAGTACTTC
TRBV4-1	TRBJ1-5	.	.	CASSQVAGGNQPQHF	TGCGCCAGCAGCCAAGTGGCGGGAGGCAATCAGCCCCAGCATTTT
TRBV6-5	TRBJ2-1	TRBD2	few	CASWRGSGSYNEQFF	TGTGCCAGCTGGCGGGGGTCCGGGTCCTACAATGAGCAGTTCTTC
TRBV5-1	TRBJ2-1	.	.	CASSIRDISYNEQFF	TGCGCCAGCAGCATCCGGGACATCTCCTACAATGAGCAGTTCTTC
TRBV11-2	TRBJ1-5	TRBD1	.	CASSLKGQGNQPQHF	TGTGCCAGCAGCTTAAAGGGACAGGGCAATCAGCCCCAGCATTTT
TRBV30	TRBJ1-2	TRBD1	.	CAWGRARQGKGYGYTF	TGTGCCTGGGGCAGGGCTCGACAGGGAAAAGGCTATGGCTACACCTTC
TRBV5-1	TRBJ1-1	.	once	CASSRGGGIPEAFF	TGCGCCAGCAGCCGGGGCGGGGGGATCCCTGAAGCTTTCTTT
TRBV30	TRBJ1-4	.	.	CAWSVGVVNEKLFF	TGTGCCTGGAGTGTAGGAGTTGTTAATGAAAAACTGTTTTTT
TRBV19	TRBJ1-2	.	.	CASTAGLHYGYTF	TGTGCCAGTACGGCGGGGCTGCACTATGGCTACACCTTC
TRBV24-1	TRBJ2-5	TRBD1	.	CATSDHGTGQETQYF	TGTGCCACCAGTGATCATGGGACAGGGCAAGAGACCCAGTACTTC
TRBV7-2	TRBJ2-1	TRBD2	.	CASSWRAASGYYNEQFF	TGTGCCAGCAGCTGGAGGGCGGCTAGCGGATACTACAATGAGCAGTTCTTC
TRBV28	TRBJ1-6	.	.	CASSPPGGLLTPLHF	TGTGCCAGCAGCCCGCCCGGGGGTCTGTTGACACCCCTCCACTTT
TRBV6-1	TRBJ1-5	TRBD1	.	CASSDRGRAQPQHF	TGTGCCAGCAGTGACAGGGGGCGGGCTCAGCCCCAGCATTTT
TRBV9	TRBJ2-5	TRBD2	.	CASSVEPRASGEETQYF	TGTGCCAGCAGCGTAGAGCCAAGGGCTAGCGGGGAAGAGACCCAGTACTTC
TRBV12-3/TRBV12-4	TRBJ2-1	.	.	CASSLSRVNEQFF	TGTGCCAGCAGTTTGTCCAGGGTCAATGAGCAGTTCTTC
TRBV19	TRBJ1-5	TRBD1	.	CASRLTGAAHQPQHF	TGTGCCAGTAGACTTACAGGGGCCGCCCATCAGCCCCAGCATTTT
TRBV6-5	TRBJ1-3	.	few	CASSYKGVAGNTIYF	TGTGCCAGCAGTTACAAAGGGGTTGCTGGAAACACCATATATTTT
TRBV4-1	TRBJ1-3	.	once	CASSFQGLDTIYF	TGCGCCAGCAGCTTTCAGGGTCTGGACACCATATATTTT
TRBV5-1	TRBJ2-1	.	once	CASSFPRADNEQFF	TGCGCCAGCAGCTTTCCCAGGGCAGACAATGAGCAGTTCTTC
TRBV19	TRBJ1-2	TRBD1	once	CASSIFAGQVVYGYTF	TGTGCCAGTAGTATCTTCGCGGGACAGGTAGTATATGGCTACACCTTC
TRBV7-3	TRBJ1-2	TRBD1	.	CASSPQGQGSIYGYTF	TGTGCCAGCAGCCCCCAGGGACAGGGGAGTATCTATGGCTACACCTTC
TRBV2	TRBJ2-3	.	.	CASSQPPPERTDTQYF	TGTGCCAGCAGTCAACCCCCGCCGGAGCGCACAGATACGCAGTATTTT
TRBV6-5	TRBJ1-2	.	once	CASSSTGTGGYTF	TGTGCCAGCAGTTCTACAGGGACGGGTGGCTACACCTTC
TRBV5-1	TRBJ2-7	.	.	CASTSLQGTYEQYF	TGCGCCAGCACCTCCTTACAGGGAACCTACGAGCAGTACTTC
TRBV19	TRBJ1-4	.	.	CASSKRKERSNEKLFF	TGTGCCAGTAGTAAGCGGAAGGAGAGGTCAAACGAAAAACTGTTTTTT
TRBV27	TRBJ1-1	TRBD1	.	CASRKAAGGRVTEAFF	TGTGCCAGCAGGAAGGCAGCAGGGGGCCGGGTCACTGAAGCTTTCTTT
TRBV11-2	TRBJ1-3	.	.	CASSLVGGLISGNTIYF	TGTGCCAGCAGCTTGGTCGGGGGGCTTATCTCTGGAAACACCATATATTTT
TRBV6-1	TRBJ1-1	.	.	CASSELRELNTEAFF	TGTGCCAGCAGTGAACTGCGGGAGCTGAACACTGAAGCTTTCTTT
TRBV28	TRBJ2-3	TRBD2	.	CASSIAGGRTDTQYF	TGTGCCAGCAGCATAGCGGGGGGCCGCACAGATACGCAGTATTTT
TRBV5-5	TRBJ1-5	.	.	CASSSPGGSSNQPQHF	TGTGCCAGCAGCTCCCCGGGGGGCAGTAGCAATCAGCCCCAGCATTTT
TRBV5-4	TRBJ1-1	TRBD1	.	CASSPGGTGGRNTEAFF	TGTGCCAGCAGCCCAGGAGGGACAGGGGGTAGGAACACTGAAGCTTTCTTT
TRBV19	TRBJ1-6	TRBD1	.	CASSMVGQGSPLHF	TGTGCCAGTAGTATGGTAGGACAGGGTTCACCCCTCCACTTT
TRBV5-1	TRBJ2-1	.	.	CASSIRTTLNNEQFF	TGCGCCAGCAGCATACGGACTACCTTGAACAATGAGCAGTTCTTC
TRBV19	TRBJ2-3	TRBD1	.	CASPRGQAQVTDTQYF	TGTGCCAGTCCTAGGGGACAGGCTCAAGTCACAGATACGCAGTATTTT
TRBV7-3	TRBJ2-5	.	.	CASSSVPSETQYF	TGTGCCAGCAGCTCTGTCCCTAGCGAGACCCAGTACTTC
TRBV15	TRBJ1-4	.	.	CATSRDLRPRSPTNEKLFF	TGTGCCACCAGCAGAGATCTACGGCCGAGGAGCCCAACTAATGAAAAACTGTTTTTT
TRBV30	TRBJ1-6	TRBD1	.	CAWSVGTDNSPLHF	TGTGCCTGGAGCGTCGGGACAGATAATTCACCCCTCCACTTT
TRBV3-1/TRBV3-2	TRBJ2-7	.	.	CASSLRSYEQYF	TGTGCCAGCAGCCTCCGTTCCTACGAGCAGTACTTC
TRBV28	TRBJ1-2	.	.	CASSPSSLYRVLGYTF	TGTGCCAGCAGTCCCTCCTCCTTGTACAGGGTTCTTGGCTACACCTTC
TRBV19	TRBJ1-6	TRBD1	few	CASSIDRGRNSPLHF	TGTGCCAGTAGTATTGACAGGGGGCGAAATTCACCCCTCCACTTT
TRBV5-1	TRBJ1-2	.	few	CASSFDSNYGYTF	TGCGCCAGCAGCTTCGACAGTAACTATGGCTACACCTTC
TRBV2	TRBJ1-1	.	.	CASSVATPNTEAFF	TGTGCCAGCAGTGTTGCTACGCCGAACACTGAAGCTTTCTTT
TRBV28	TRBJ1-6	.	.	CASTRQYNSPLHF	TGTGCCAGCACCAGGCAATATAATTCACCCCTCCACTTT
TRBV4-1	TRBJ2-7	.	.	CASSLLPGGFSYEQYF	TGCGCCAGCAGCCTCCTACCGGGGGGCTTCTCCTACGAGCAGTACTTC
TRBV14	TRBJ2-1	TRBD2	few	CASSETRAGDINEQFF	TGTGCCAGCAGCGAGACTAGAGCGGGGGACATTAATGAGCAGTTCTTC
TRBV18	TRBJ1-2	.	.	CASSPRKEREGYTF	TGTGCCAGCTCACCTCGGAAAGAGAGGGAGGGCTACACCTTC
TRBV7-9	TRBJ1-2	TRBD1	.	CASSPTRSGTGGAYGYTF	TGTGCCAGCAGCCCCACCCGATCCGGGACAGGGGGCGCCTATGGCTACACCTTC
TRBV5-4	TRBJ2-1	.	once	CASSLAGGPNEQFF	TGTGCCAGCAGCTTGGCGGGGGGCCCCAATGAGCAGTTCTTC
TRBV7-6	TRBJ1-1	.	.	CASSHRDFLSGAFF	TGTGCCAGCAGCCACCGGGACTTCCTCTCAGGAGCTTTCTTT
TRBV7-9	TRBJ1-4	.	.	CASSPGITNEKLFF	TGTGCCAGCAGCCCGGGAATAACTAATGAAAAACTGTTTTTT
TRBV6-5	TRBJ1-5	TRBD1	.	CASSPDRGPNQPQHF	TGTGCCAGCAGCCCGGACAGGGGGCCCAATCAGCCCCAGCATTTT
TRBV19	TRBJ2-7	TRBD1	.	CASSFLPGQGNYEQYF	TGTGCCAGTAGTTTTCTCCCGGGACAGGGAAACTACGAGCAGTACTTC